These 29 T cell receptor beta chains were all obtained from the same sample, sequenced in a study of pediatric ulcerative colitis. Clones were read by immunoSEQ multiplex PCR, and TCRdb kept only the in-frame ones, dropping some. The repertoire holds approximately 32,000 clones, with more than 75% as singletons. The material sequenced was blood. The receptors come from a boy aged 5 to 17 with severe ulcerative colitis.

This sequence joins TRBV5-6 and TRBJ1-5; 8 bases map to TRBD1. The V gene end was trimmed by 3 bases and the J gene end by 6 bases; junction bases not matched to a gene: 5. Germline loops: CDR1 SGHDT, CDR2 YYEEEE. CDR3 length equals 14 residues. CDR3 in DNA: TGTGCCAGCAGCTCCACAGGGGGTGGTCAGCCCCAGCATTTT. Residues: CASSSTGGGQPQHF.

This clone was seen a handful of times. The genes are TRBV2 and TRBJ1-1, with D perhaps TRBD1 (6 bases). Trimming took 5 bases from V and 7 from J, leaving 17 bases between them. Germline assignment: CDR1 SNHLY and CDR2 FYNNEI. The CDR3 is 14 residues long. CDR3 DNA sequence: TGTGCCAGCAGTCCAACCCACAGGGAAGATGAAGCTTTCTTT. As protein: CASSPTHREDEAFF.

Here the CDR3 reads CASSSDRAGTGNTIYF. The CDR3, as DNA: TGTGCCAGCTCATCGGACAGGGCGGGAACTGGAAACACCATATATTTT. V usage is TRBV18 and J usage is TRBJ1-3; 8 bases match TRBD1. Per germline, CDR1 KGHSH and CDR2 LQKENI. The CDR3 has 16 amino acids. V lost 5 bases and J lost 2; bases outside the gene matches: 8.

The rearrangement joins TRBV18 to TRBJ2-1, with TRBD2 identical over 10 bases. From germline, CDR1 is KGHSH and CDR2 LQKENI. The V gene end was trimmed by 2 bases and the J gene end by 3 bases; junction bases not matched to a gene: 1. CDR3 length: 15 amino acids. In DNA form, the CDR3 reads TGTGCCAGCTCACCAACTAGCGGGGACTACAATGAGCAGTTCTTC. Amino acid sequence: CASSPTSGDYNEQFF.

The chain is built from TRBV19 and TRBJ2-7, with a possible D match to TRBD2 (6 bases). Trimming removed 6 bases from V and 6 bases from J, with 9 bases in between. Per germline, CDR1 LNHDA and CDR2 SQIVND (reference sequence). The CDR3 loop spans 11 amino acids. DNA of the CDR3: TGTGCCAGTAGGCGGGGTACCGAGCAGTACTTC. Translated, it gives CASRRGTEQYF. Full variable domain (remainder filled in from reference TRBV19 and TRBJ2-7): DGGITQSPKYLFRKEGQNVTLSCEQNLNHDAMYWYRQDPGQGLRLIYYSQIVNDFQKGDIAEGYSVSREKKESFPLTVTSAQKNPTAFYLCASRRGTEQYFGPGTRLTVT.

The chain combines TRBV5-6 with TRBJ1-1, with 7 bases fitting TRBD1. CDR1 and CDR2 from the germline V gene are SGHDT and YYEEEE. The CDR3 length is 15 residues. J gave up 3 bases and V 6 bases, and 11 bases lay outside the gene matches. CDR3: CASTPTGDDYTEAFF. The CDR3 DNA follows: TGTGCCAGCACACCTACAGGGGATGATTACACTGAAGCTTTCTTT.

The chain combines TRBV25-1 with TRBJ2-1; the D is unclear. CDR1 and CDR2 (germline): MGHDK, SYGVNS. V lost 4 bases and J 8 bases, leaving 9 bases between the germline ends. This CDR3 has 12 residues. The DNA of the CDR3 is TGTGCCAGCAGTGTGGTTGCACATGAGCAGTTCTTC. Protein: CASSVVAHEQFF.

The rearrangement joins TRBV5-6 to TRBJ2-5; D ambiguous. This CDR3 has 11 amino acids. V lost 2 bases, J lost 4 bases, and 3 bases lay in between. Germline lookup yields CDR1 SGHDT and CDR2 YYEEEE. CDR3 nucleotides: TGTGCCAGCAGCTTTAGAGAGACCCAGTACTTC. This encodes CASSFRETQYF.

This clone occurred once. CDR3 DNA: TGTGCCAGCAGCGTAGACCCCACAGACGGTACTGGAAACACCATATATTTT. Translated, it gives CASSVDPTDGTGNTIYF. The V and J genes are TRBV9 and TRBJ1-3, with no clear D. The CDR3 contains 17 residues. Trimming removed 0 bases at V and 2 bases at J, with 15 bases between. CDR1 SGDLS and CDR2 YYNGEE come from the germline V gene.

This clone came up once. The chain couples TRBV19 to TRBJ1-1, with no clear D. The CDR3 length is 13 residues. Germline assignment: CDR1 LNHDA and CDR2 SQIVND (reference sequence). Between the trimmed V and J ends, which lost 2 bases and 5 bases, there was a span of 9 bases. The CDR3: CASSILGRTEAFF. CDR3 nucleotides: TGTGCCAGTAGTATACTCGGCAGGACTGAAGCTTTCTTT.

This clone occurred a few times. The CDR3 spells CAISAIQGGYGYTF. DNA for the CDR3: TGTGCCATCAGTGCCATCCAGGGGGGCTATGGCTACACCTTC. This chain joins TRBV10-3 and TRBJ1-2; 7 bases are shared with TRBD1. J was trimmed by 4 bases and V by 4 bases; bases with no gene match: 6. This CDR3 has 14 amino acids. Looked up from germline, CDR1 is ENHRY and CDR2 is SYGVKD.

The table lists this clone with a few counts. The chain recombines TRBV30 with TRBJ1-1; 8 bases agree with TRBD1. CDR3 size: 11 residues. Germline CDR1 and CDR2: GTSNPN and SVGIG (reference sequence). The V and J ends lost 7 bases and 5 bases, in that order; junction bases with no gene match: 3. The CDR3 region is CASDRGTEAFF. DNA for the CDR3: TGTGCCTCAGACAGGGGAACTGAAGCTTTCTTT.

J is TRBJ2-2 and V is TRBV27; D is perhaps TRBD2 (5 bases). The CDR3 is made up of 14 amino acids. Per the germline V gene, CDR1 is MNHEY and CDR2 is SMNVEV (reference sequence). Trimming left V 3 bases short and J 7 bases short, with 12 bases between. This chain's CDR3 is CASSFDRGHGELFF. The CDR3, as DNA: TGTGCCAGCAGTTTTGATCGGGGTCACGGGGAGCTGTTTTTT.

The rearrangement joins TRBV28 to TRBJ1-3; unclear D gene. Germline V gives CDR1 MDHEN, CDR2 SYDVKM. The V end lost 10 bases, the J end lost 6 bases, and 10 bases lay between the germline ends. This CDR3 is 11 amino acids long. CDR3 sequence (DNA): TGTGCCACCACTCCCAAAAACACCATATATTTT. This gives the protein CATTPKNTIYF.

The V and J genes are TRBV5-1 and TRBJ1-5, with D possibly being TRBD1 (6 bases). The V end lost 3 bases, the J end lost 8 bases, and 18 bases lay between the germline ends. The CDR3 spans 15 residues. The germline gives CDR1 SGHRS, CDR2 YFSETQ. CDR3 sequence: CASSWDGGFNEPQHF. The CDR3 nucleotides read TGCGCCAGCAGCTGGGACGGGGGCTTTAATGAGCCCCAGCATTTT.

V gene TRBV7-6 combines with J gene TRBJ2-1; D is perhaps TRBD2 (6 bases). CDR1 and CDR2 from the germline V gene are SGHVS and FNYEAQ. V was cut by 2 bases and J by 1 base, with 9 bases left in between. The length of the CDR3 is 15 residues. CDR3 DNA sequence: TGTGCCAGCAGCTTATCCGGGGGTTCCTACAATGAGCAGTTCTTC. Encoded protein: CASSLSGGSYNEQFF.

This clone was counted only a few times. V gene TRBV11-2 combines with J gene TRBJ1-1; TRBD1 matches 9 bases. Unmatched junction bases numbered 10, after V lost 5 bases and J lost 0 bases. The CDR3 runs to 17 residues. Germline CDR1 and CDR2: SGHAT and FQNNGV. The CDR3 protein is CASSQDRGKSLNTEAFF. The CDR3 DNA sequence: TGTGCCAGCAGCCAGGACAGGGGTAAGAGTTTGAACACTGAAGCTTTCTTT.

The V call is TRBV7-9, the J call TRBJ1-3, with 11 positions matching TRBD1. This CDR3 has 17 residues. The V segment lost 5 bases and the J segment 0 bases; nucleotides outside the gene matches: 6. The germline gives CDR1 SEHNR, CDR2 FQNEAQ (reference sequence). The CDR3 bases are TGTGCCAGCAGCCGGGACAGGGGGTCCTCCTCTGGAAACACCATATATTTT. It codes for CASSRDRGSSSGNTIYF.

This clone is a singleton in its sample. The J gene is TRBJ2-1, the V gene TRBV27; a possible D gene is TRBD1 (5 bases). The CDR3 extends over 15 amino acids. Deletions cut 4 bases from V and 2 bases from J, with 12 bases between. In germline, CDR1 is MNHEY, CDR2 SMNVEV (reference sequence). The CDR3 DNA follows: TGTGCCAGCAGTTGGCACAGGCACCCCTACAATGAGCAGTTCTTC. The encoded protein is CASSWHRHPYNEQFF.

The chain is built from TRBV4-1 and TRBJ2-3; D is unclear. Germline V lookup: CDR1 MGHRA, CDR2 YSYEKL. The CDR3 runs 15 residues. The V and J ends lost 2 bases and 0 bases respectively, with 9 bases between them. For the CDR3, the DNA is TGCGCCAGCAGCCAAAGTCGGTCTAGCACAGATACGCAGTATTTT. Amino acid sequence: CASSQSRSSTDTQYF.

V usage is TRBV5-1 and J usage is TRBJ2-3; possible D gene TRBD2, 7 bases. This CDR3 is built from 17 residues. Per the germline V gene, CDR1 is SGHRS and CDR2 is YFSETQ. With 3 bases removed from V and 0 bases from J, the gap between germline ends came to 17 bases. The CDR3 is CASSSAGAFSSTDTQYF. CDR3 nucleotide sequence: TGCGCCAGCAGCTCGGCGGGGGCTTTCTCTAGCACAGATACGCAGTATTTT.

J is TRBJ2-1 and V is TRBV19; weak D call: TRBD1 (5 bases). CDR1 LNHDA and CDR2 SQIVND come from the germline V gene (reference sequence). The CDR3 loop spans 17 amino acids. Trimming cost V 4 bases and J 7 bases, with 23 bases left between them. CDR3 region: CASSKKPRASLGNEQFF. As DNA, the CDR3 is TGTGCCAGTAGTAAAAAACCCAGGGCTTCCTTAGGGAATGAGCAGTTCTTC.

V usage is TRBV18 and J usage is TRBJ1-4; TRBD1 agrees at 8 bases. The germline gives CDR1 KGHSH, CDR2 LQKENI. The CDR3 runs to 19 residues. Trimming at V came to 3 bases and at J to 0 bases, leaving 12 bases not matched to a gene. The DNA for the CDR3 is TGTGCCAGCTCACCGCCAGGACAGGGAGGGAAGGCAACTAATGAAAAACTGTTTTTT. Protein: CASSPPGQGGKATNEKLFF.

V is TRBV5-6 and J is TRBJ2-6; a possible D gene is TRBD2 (6 bases). CDR1 is SGHDT, CDR2 YYEEEE, per germline. V was cut by 0 bases and J by 4 bases, with 17 bases left in between. The CDR3 consists of 18 residues. CDR3 DNA: TGTGCCAGCAGCTTGGTGGTTATGGAGGGTTCGGGGGCCAACGTCCTGACTTTC. Its protein is CASSLVVMEGSGANVLTF.

The chain has TRBV10-3 and TRBJ1-1, with 8 bases matching TRBD1. From germline, CDR1 is ENHRY and CDR2 SYGVKD. The ends lost 10 bases at V and 6 bases at J; junction bases unmatched: 16. The CDR3 runs to 15 residues. The CDR3, as DNA: TGTGCCACCCACGACCGGACAGGGCGGGGGGCTGAAGCTTTCTTT. This gives the protein CATHDRTGRGAEAFF.

This rearrangement joins TRBV10-1 to TRBJ2-1; TRBD1 might be the D (6 bases). V lost 2 bases, J lost 1 base, and 9 bases lay in between. This CDR3 is built from 15 residues. The V gene's germline CDR1 is WNHNN and CDR2 SYGVQD (reference sequence). The CDR3 nucleotides read TGCGCCAGCAGTGAGACGCAGGGGTCCTACAATGAGCAGTTCTTC. This translates into CASSETQGSYNEQFF.

J is TRBJ2-3 and V is TRBV25-1, with D perhaps matching TRBD2 (5 bases). V was shortened by 5 bases and J by 2 bases, with 8 bases between the two germline ends. Germline V gene sequence: CDR1 MGHDK, CDR2 SYGVNS. The CDR3 runs to 13 residues. The CDR3 loop is CASSRGNTDTQYF. The DNA of the CDR3 is TGTGCCAGCAGTCGAGGGAACACAGATACGCAGTATTTT.

This CDR3 is CASSRSGGAGETQYF. CDR3 DNA sequence: TGTGCCAGCAGCCGTAGCGGGGGGGCTGGAGAGACCCAGTACTTC. The V call is TRBV7-2, the J call TRBJ2-5, with TRBD2 matching over 11 bases. This CDR3 region has 15 residues. The V gene's germline CDR1 is SGHTA and CDR2 FQGNSA. Unmatched junction bases numbered 6, after V lost 5 bases and J lost 4 bases.

The chain is built from TRBV10-3 and TRBJ1-3, with D hard to call. The V gene lost 2 bases and the J gene lost 4 bases, with 9 bases spanning the gap. Germline V gene sequence: CDR1 ENHRY, CDR2 SYGVKD. The CDR3 extends over 14 amino acids. DNA of the CDR3: TGTGCCATCAGTGAGAGGGTGGGAGGAAACACCATATATTTT. This codes for CAISERVGGNTIYF.